The 17 T cell receptor beta chains presented below share a single source sample, sequenced in a study of shared clonotypes between healthy human individuals. Some clones are missing from TCRdb's copy, which holds only in-frame ones; the method was immunoSEQ multiplex PCR. The data show about 470,000 clones, with 79% seen just once and approximately 13% held by the top ten. Sequenced: PBMCs. The receptors were gathered from a woman aged 40 to 50 in good health. Some clones in this sample may be carry-over from other donors' samples.

J is TRBJ1-1 and V is TRBV2; D is undetermined. The germline V and J ends were trimmed by 4 bases and 11 bases, with 17 bases remaining between them. Germline-derived CDR1 and CDR2 are SNHLY and FYNNEI. CDR3 size: 13 residues. CDR3 DNA sequence: TGTGCCAGCAGTGGGAGTCGAGGCTCGGGGGCTTTCTTT. As protein: CASSGSRGSGAFF.

The chain joins TRBV5-1 to TRBJ2-1; TRBD2 matches 10 bases. The CDR3 consists of 16 residues. With V trimmed by 0 bases and J by 9 bases, 9 bases remained unmatched. The germline V gene encodes CDR1 SGHRS and CDR2 YFSETQ. Here the CDR3 reads CASSLVGLAERGEQFF. CDR3 nucleotides: TGCGCCAGCAGCTTGGTCGGACTAGCGGAGCGGGGTGAGCAGTTCTTC. Full variable domain (outside the CDR3, taken from reference TRBV5-1 and TRBJ2-1): KAGVTQTPRYLIKTRGQQVTLSCSPISGHRSVSWYQQTPGQGLQFLFEYFSETQRNKGNFPGRFSGRQFSNSRSEMNVSTLELGDSALYLCASSLVGLAERGEQFFGPGTRLTVL.

This rearrangement joins TRBV2 to TRBJ1-2, with TRBD1 identical over 12 bases. Germline assignment: CDR1 SNHLY and CDR2 FYNNEI. Trimming at V came to 1 base and at J to 13 bases, leaving 10 bases not matched to a gene. This CDR3 region has 15 residues. The CDR3 nucleotides read TGTGCCAGCAGTGAAGAGACCGGGACAGGGGGCTTAGTCACCTTC. This sequence encodes CASSEETGTGGLVTF.

This clone was seen a single time. Distinct nucleotide sequences in the sample also encode this CDR3. The V call is TRBV5-1, the J call TRBJ2-5, with 7 bases fitting TRBD2. This CDR3 has 15 amino acids. The germline V gene encodes CDR1 SGHRS and CDR2 YFSETQ. Germline trimming cut 0 bases from V and 2 bases from J; bases unmatched to any gene: 4. The CDR3 sequence: CASSLGASGQETQYF. CDR3 sequence (DNA): TGCGCCAGCAGCTTGGGGGCTAGCGGACAAGAGACCCAGTACTTC.

V is TRBV7-8 and J is TRBJ2-1; TRBD2 matches at 7 bases. Germline loops: CDR1 SGHVS, CDR2 FQNEAQ. The CDR3 is 16 amino acids. V gave up 5 bases and J gave up 4 bases; unmatched junction bases: 11. The CDR3 sequence: CASSENLAARYNEQFF. The CDR3 bases are TGTGCCAGCAGCGAAAATCTAGCGGCTCGTTACAATGAGCAGTTCTTC. The full variable domain, in which reference TRBV7-8 and TRBJ2-1 provide the parts outside the CDR3, is GAGVSQSPRYKVAKRGQDVALRCDPISGHVSLFWYQQALGQGPEFLTYFQNEAQLDKSGLPSDRFFAERPEGSVSTLKIQRTQQEDSAVYLCASSENLAARYNEQFFGPGTRLTVL.

This clone appeared a few times. CDR3 amino acids: CASSSLQGSNQPQHF. The CDR3 DNA reads TGTGCCAGCAGCTCTCTCCAGGGGAGCAATCAGCCCCAGCATTTT. This chain joins TRBV7-9 and TRBJ1-5; D might be TRBD1 (6 bases). The V gene lost 4 bases and the J gene lost 1 base, with 11 bases spanning the gap. The CDR3 runs 15 residues. Germline CDR1 is SEHNR and CDR2 is FQNEAQ (reference sequence).

This chain connects TRBV5-1 to TRBJ1-2; TRBD1 aligns across 10 bases. Looked up from germline, CDR1 is SGHRS and CDR2 is YFSETQ. J lost 4 bases, V lost 3 bases, and 3 bases had no gene match. CDR3 length: 14 residues. CDR3 DNA: TGCGCCAGCAGCTCGGGACAGGGGCTCTATGGCTACACCTTC. Protein sequence: CASSSGQGLYGYTF.

This clone was recorded at least ten times. V is TRBV28 and J is TRBJ1-5, with TRBD1 as a possible D gene (5 bases). CDR3 length: 16 amino acids. Germline assignment: CDR1 MDHEN and CDR2 SYDVKM. The germline V and J ends were trimmed by 2 bases and 0 bases, with 11 bases remaining between them. For the CDR3, the DNA is TGTGCCAGCAGTTTAATCTCCACAGGTAGCAATCAGCCCCAGCATTTT. This encodes CASSLISTGSNQPQHF.

The chain combines TRBV7-2 with TRBJ2-5, with a tentative D call TRBD2 (5 bases). Germline CDR1 reads SGHTA; CDR2 reads FQGNSA. The CDR3 is 13 residues long. Trimming took off 6 bases at V and 5 bases at J, with 13 bases between the two ends. The DNA of the CDR3 is TGTGCCAGCAGTCCTACTAGAGTGGAGACCCAGTACTTC. Translating it yields CASSPTRVETQYF.

CDR3 nucleotides: TGTGCCAGCAGTTACTTAGGTGACCATACCTCGTTCTTC. Amino acids: CASSYLGDHTSFF. V gene TRBV6-6 combines with J gene TRBJ2-1; D gene ambiguous. The ends were cut back, 1 base at V and 15 bases at J, with 16 bases in the middle. The length of the CDR3 is 13 residues. The germline V gene encodes CDR1 MNHNY and CDR2 SVGAGI (reference sequence).

This rearrangement joins TRBV4-3 to TRBJ2-3; TRBD2 matches at 14 bases. The CDR3 is 16 amino acids. CDR1 is LGHNA, CDR2 YSLEER, per germline. J lost 4 bases, V lost 4 bases, and 4 bases had no gene match. CDR3 protein: CASSPGTSGSPDTQYF. CDR3 in DNA: TGCGCCAGCAGCCCCGGGACTAGCGGGAGTCCAGATACGCAGTATTTT.

The table lists this clone with a count of one. The chain employs TRBV30 and TRBJ1-2; 7 positions match TRBD1. This CDR3 comprises 14 residues. Germline V CDR1 and CDR2: GTSNPN, SVGIG (reference sequence). The trim removed 1 base at V and 5 bases at J, leaving 7 bases unmatched. The CDR3 bases are TGTGCCTGGAGTGGATCCGGGACAGTATATGGCTACACCTTC. Translating it yields CAWSGSGTVYGYTF.

This chain links TRBV9 with TRBJ1-4, with TRBD1 matching 8 bases. This CDR3 comprises 15 residues. The ends lost 4 bases at V and 6 bases at J; junction bases unmatched: 8. Germline V CDR1 and CDR2: SGDLS, YYNGEE. The CDR3 DNA sequence: TGTGCCAGCAGCCTCGGGACAGGAGGTCATGAAAAACTGTTTTTT. It is translated as CASSLGTGGHEKLFF.

In regard to this clone: With only one base between it and a far larger clone, this is likely a read error. V usage is TRBV6-5 and J usage is TRBJ1-1; 8 bases map to TRBD1. Germline CDR1 is MNHEY and CDR2 is SVGAGI. CDR3 size: 12 residues. The CDR3 spells CASRQGNAEAFF. The CDR3 nucleotides are TGTGCCAGCCGACAGGGGAACGCTGAAGCTTTCTTT.

In this sample, this clone turned up a few times. V gene TRBV28 combines with J gene TRBJ2-4; 9 positions match TRBD1. From germline, CDR1 is MDHEN and CDR2 SYDVKM. CDR3 length equals 18 residues. J was trimmed by 3 bases and V by 4 bases; bases with no gene match: 13. The CDR3 here is CASSSGTGKSPVKNIQYF. The CDR3, as DNA: TGTGCCAGCAGTTCCGGGACAGGGAAGTCCCCTGTCAAAAACATTCAGTACTTC.

V and J are TRBV19 and TRBJ2-1; the match to TRBD1 covers 12 bases. The trim removed 7 bases at V and 10 bases at J, leaving 5 bases unmatched. CDR3 length equals 13 residues. From germline, CDR1 is LNHDA and CDR2 SQIVND (reference sequence). Written as DNA, the CDR3 is TGTGCCAGTATGGGACAGGGGGCAGGGGAGCAGTTCTTC. This encodes CASMGQGAGEQFF.

This chain joins TRBV9 and TRBJ2-3; D unclear. The CDR3 has 16 residues. Trimming removed 0 bases at V and 0 bases at J, with 11 bases between. The germline gives CDR1 SGDLS, CDR2 YYNGEE. CDR3 nucleotide sequence: TGTGCCAGCAGCGTAGAGGTCGATACTAGCACAGATACGCAGTATTTT. Translated: CASSVEVDTSTDTQYF. The variable domain in full, with the rest retrieved from reference TRBV9 and TRBJ2-3, is DSGVTQTPKHLITATGQRVTLRCSPRSGDLSVYWYQQSLDQGLQFLIQYYNGEERAKGNILERFSAQQFPDLHSELNLSSLELGDSALYFCASSVEVDTSTDTQYFGPGTRLTVL.